The 8 T cell receptor beta chains in this list originate from one sample, sequenced in a study of metastatic and nonmetastatic thyroid tumors. TCRdb re-clonotyped the PCR reads through MiXCR. The table has about 10,000 clones, 38% seen once. Not a single patient had been given any form of treatment at any point before undergoing thyroid surgery. The specimen sequenced was tumor tissue. These TCRs come from a female donor with papillary thyroid cancer or a benign thyroid nodule (not recorded which). Some clones in this sample may be carry-over from other donors' samples.

The chain links TRBV6-5 to TRBJ2-7; D remains unclear. Trimming took 0 bases from V and 2 from J, leaving 8 bases between them. Germline V gene sequence: CDR1 MNHEY, CDR2 SVGAGI. This CDR3 has 14 residues. CDR3 sequence (DNA): TGTGCCAGCAGTTACTCGAAAATCCCCTACGAGCAGTACTTC. It translates to CASSYSKIPYEQYF.

By share, this clone counts as medium-sized (0.01 to 0.1%). This chain connects TRBV5-5 to TRBJ2-7; 7 bases map to TRBD1. The CDR3 covers 16 residues. In germline, CDR1 is SGHKS, CDR2 YYEKEE (reference sequence). Trimming removed 4 bases from V and 0 bases from J; junction bases left unmatched: 10. The CDR3 loop is CASSIDRVPNSYEQYF. The DNA of the CDR3 is TGTGCCAGCAGCATCGACAGGGTCCCAAACTCCTACGAGCAGTACTTC.

This clone occurred a few times. The gene calls are TRBV19 and TRBJ1-5; D is possibly TRBD1 (5 bases). The CDR3 totals 15 residues. Germline CDR1 and CDR2: LNHDA and SQIVND (reference sequence). V was trimmed by 4 bases and J by 3 bases, leaving 13 bases between them. In nucleotides, the CDR3 is TGTGCCAGTAGTACGGGGGACCTACTCAATCAGCCCCAGCATTTT. It is translated as CASSTGDLLNQPQHF.

In its sample, this clone is large (0.1 to 1%). V usage is TRBV6-2 or TRBV6-3 and J usage is TRBJ2-3; TRBD2 might be the D (6 bases). The CDR3 is 15 residues long. V lost 5 bases and J lost 0, with 12 bases in between. Germline CDR1 MNHEY, CDR2 SVGEGT. The DNA for the CDR3 is TGTGCCAGCAGTACAGTAGCGGCTAGCACAGATACGCAGTATTTT. Encoded protein: CASSTVAASTDTQYF.

This clone was recorded a few times. The chain recombines TRBV28 with TRBJ2-7; possible D gene TRBD2, 6 bases. The germline V gene has CDR1 MDHEN and CDR2 SYDVKM. CDR3 length equals 14 residues. Trimming shortened V by 4 bases and J by 2 bases, and 12 bases separated the two germline ends. The CDR3 sequence: CASSSGAPPYEQYF. The CDR3 nucleotides read TGTGCCAGCAGTTCGGGAGCCCCCCCCTACGAGCAGTACTTC.

The chain joins TRBV5-1 to TRBJ1-1, with D tentatively TRBD1 (6 bases). The CDR3 spans 15 residues. The V gene's germline CDR1 is SGHRS and CDR2 YFSETQ. V shed 0 bases and J shed 0 bases, with 9 bases lying between them. For the CDR3, the DNA is TGCGCCAGCAGCTTGGAGGGGGGCGTGAACACTGAAGCTTTCTTT. This gives the protein CASSLEGGVNTEAFF.

Within the sample, this clone is large. This rearrangement joins TRBV5-1 to TRBJ1-2; TRBD1 might be the D (5 bases). This CDR3 region has 14 residues. Trimming stripped 1 base from V and 5 bases from J, with 12 bases between. The germline V gene has CDR1 SGHRS and CDR2 YFSETQ. DNA of the CDR3: TGCGCCAGCAGCTTGCCAGGGACGGTGTATGGCTACACCTTC. This translates into CASSLPGTVYGYTF.

The V call is TRBV11-1, the J call TRBJ2-3, with TRBD1 identical over 10 bases. This CDR3 spans 15 amino acids. The trim removed 8 bases at V and 5 bases at J, leaving 10 bases unmatched. Germline V gives CDR1 SGHAT, CDR2 FQDESV (reference sequence). Here the CDR3 reads CASGSTGGFLDTQYF. The CDR3 DNA is TGTGCCAGCGGATCGACAGGGGGCTTCTTAGATACGCAGTATTTT.